These 32 T cell receptor beta chains came from one sample sequenced in a study of shared clonotypes between healthy human individuals. Profiled with immunoSEQ multiplex PCR; TCRdb holds only in-frame clones, not every one. The table has 2.5 million or so clones, approximately 92% seen once. Material: naive CD4+ T cells sorted from blood. Subset here: CD45RA+ positively selected. The receptors were gathered from a man aged 18 to 35 in good health.

This clone was picked up a small number of times. This chain connects TRBV30 to TRBJ1-1; D gene ambiguous. The CDR3 totals 14 residues. The germline V gene has CDR1 GTSNPN and CDR2 SVGIG (reference sequence). Trimming stripped 2 bases from V and 0 bases from J, with 10 bases between. CDR3 DNA sequence: TGTGCCTGGAGTCTGGTTGTGATGAACACTGAAGCTTTCTTT. As protein: CAWSLVVMNTEAFF. The variable domain in full, with the rest retrieved from reference TRBV30 and TRBJ1-1, is SQTIHQWPATLVQPVGSPLSLECTVEGTSNPNLYWYRQAAGRGLQLLFYSVGIGQISSEVPQNLSASRPQDRQFILSSKKLLLSDSGFYLCAWSLVVMNTEAFFGQGTRLTVV.

The chain employs TRBV4-3 and TRBJ2-5; a weak D match, TRBD2 (6 bases). The CDR3 is 17 amino acids. Trimming took off 6 bases at V and 3 bases at J, with 23 bases between the two ends. Germline lookup yields CDR1 LGHNA and CDR2 YSLEER. CDR3 amino acids: CASSHAATPGLKETQYF. DNA for the CDR3: TGCGCCAGCAGTCACGCGGCGACTCCAGGACTAAAAGAGACCCAGTACTTC.

The chain combines TRBV6-1 with TRBJ2-5; D remains ambiguous. With 1 base removed from V and 4 bases from J, the gap between germline ends came to 13 bases. CDR1 is MNHNS, CDR2 SASEGT, per germline. The CDR3 is 15 amino acids. The DNA for the CDR3 is TGTGCCAGCAGTGAAGGCAGTTTTAGAGGAGAGACCCAGTACTTC. Its protein is CASSEGSFRGETQYF.

The genes are TRBV7-9 and TRBJ2-1; D uncertain. Trimming stripped 5 bases from V and 6 bases from J, with 20 bases between. Germline V gene data show CDR1 as SEHNR and CDR2 as FQNEAQ (reference sequence). The CDR3 extends over 16 amino acids. The CDR3 DNA follows: TGTGCCAGCAGCACTCTTGTGGGCGGTGGGTCCAATGAGCAGTTCTTC. Its translation is CASSTLVGGGSNEQFF.

V usage is TRBV18 and J usage is TRBJ2-2; D remains ambiguous. The CDR3 is 15 residues long. V lost 6 bases to trimming and J lost 0 bases, with 11 bases between them. Germline CDR1 KGHSH, CDR2 LQKENI. CDR3 coding DNA: TGTGCCAGCTCTCCCCGCTTCGCGAACACCGGGGAGCTGTTTTTT. Its protein is CASSPRFANTGELFF. The variable domain in full, with the rest retrieved from reference TRBV18 and TRBJ2-2, is NAGVMQNPRHLVRRRGQEARLRCSPMKGHSHVYWYRQLPEEGLKFMVYLQKENIIDESGMPKERFSAEFPKEGPSILRIQQVVRGDSAAYFCASSPRFANTGELFFGEGSRLTVL.

This rearrangement joins TRBV7-3 to TRBJ1-6; 8 nucleotides line up with TRBD1. This CDR3 contains 15 residues. Per germline, CDR1 SGHTA and CDR2 FQGTGA. The trim removed 4 bases at V and 9 bases at J, leaving 8 bases unmatched. The CDR3 loop reads CASSSETGATSPLHF. The CDR3 region has the DNA TGTGCCAGCAGCTCCGAGACAGGGGCGACTTCACCCCTCCACTTT.

The J gene is TRBJ2-1, the V gene TRBV5-8; D is perhaps TRBD2 (6 bases). The CDR3 is 14 residues long. V shed 3 bases and J shed 6 bases, with 13 bases lying between them. CDR1 is SGHTS and CDR2 is YDEGEE in the germline V gene. The CDR3 DNA reads TGTGCCAGCAGCTGGGGACTGCTTGTCAATGAGCAGTTCTTC. Residues: CASSWGLLVNEQFF.

The chain has TRBV19 and TRBJ1-1; TRBD1 matches at 8 bases. CDR1 and CDR2 (germline): LNHDA, SQIVND (reference sequence). The CDR3 covers 15 residues. V dropped 5 bases and J dropped 0; count of bases not matched to a gene: 5. As DNA, the CDR3 is TGTGCCAGTAGTTCCCCGGACAGGGTGAACACTGAAGCTTTCTTT. This codes for CASSSPDRVNTEAFF. The variable domain in full, with the rest retrieved from reference TRBV19 and TRBJ1-1, is DGGITQSPKYLFRKEGQNVTLSCEQNLNHDAMYWYRQDPGQGLRLIYYSQIVNDFQKGDIAEGYSVSREKKESFPLTVTSAQKNPTAFYLCASSSPDRVNTEAFFGQGTRLTVV.

The CDR3 sequence is CASSQAAPSGNTIYF. The CDR3 nucleotides are TGCGCCAGCAGCCAAGCCGCTCCGTCTGGAAACACCATATATTTT. This chain connects TRBV4-1 to TRBJ1-3; D unclear. V lost 1 base to trimming and J lost 1 base, with 8 bases between them. The germline V gene encodes CDR1 MGHRA and CDR2 YSYEKL. The CDR3 sequence is 15 residues long.

For this clone: Other DNA sequences within the sample encode an identical CDR3. The chain uses TRBV2 and TRBJ2-4; TRBD2 aligns across 7 bases. The CDR3 covers 15 residues. The junction had 2 bases not matched to a gene; V was cut back by 3 bases and J by 0 bases. Per the germline V gene, CDR1 is SNHLY and CDR2 is FYNNEI. The CDR3 loop reads CASSEGGVAKNIQYF. CDR3 coding DNA: TGTGCCAGCAGTGAGGGAGGGGTAGCCAAAAACATTCAGTACTTC.

Points on this clone: Germline and junction disagree at one end, which may indicate a read error. The chain recombines TRBV7-7 with TRBJ2-5; TRBD1 or TRBD2 may be the D gene (5 bases each). The CDR3 sequence is 14 residues long. Looked up from germline, CDR1 is SSHAT and CDR2 is FNYEAQ (reference sequence). The CDR3 nucleotides read TGTGCTAGCAGCATTGGGACGGCGCAAGAGACCCAGTACTTC. It translates to CASSIGTAQETQYF.

V and J are TRBV19 and TRBJ1-6, with D hard to call. The germline gives CDR1 LNHDA, CDR2 SQIVND (reference sequence). Trimming pared 4 bases from V and 5 bases from J, leaving 21 bases between. The CDR3 has 18 residues. The CDR3 DNA follows: TGTGCCAGTAGTAGCGGGCCCAGGTCGGGATTAGATAATTCACCCCTCCACTTT. Its protein product is CASSSGPRSGLDNSPLHF.

The chain employs TRBV7-9 and TRBJ2-7; 8 bases line up with TRBD2. Germline CDR1 reads SEHNR; CDR2 reads FQNEAQ (reference sequence). With V trimmed by 5 bases and J by 0 bases, 6 bases remained unmatched. The CDR3 is made up of 15 amino acids. CDR3 nucleotide sequence: TGTGCCAGCAGCCGTCGGACTAGCAGCTCCTACGAGCAGTACTTC. Protein product: CASSRRTSSSYEQYF.

The rearrangement uses TRBV27 and TRBJ1-4; D not resolved. CDR1 is MNHEY and CDR2 is SMNVEV in the germline V gene (reference sequence). The CDR3 length is 15 residues. Between the trimmed V and J ends, which lost 4 bases and 5 bases, there was a span of 14 bases. The CDR3 loop reads CASSSRTAANEKLFF. In DNA form, the CDR3 reads TGTGCCAGCAGTTCCCGGACGGCTGCGAATGAAAAACTGTTTTTT. Full variable domain (remainder filled in from reference TRBV27 and TRBJ1-4): EAQVTQNPRYLITVTGKKLTVTCSQNMNHEYMSWYRQDPGLGLRQIYYSMNVEVTDKGDVPEGYKVSRKEKRNFPLILESPSPNQTSLYFCASSSRTAANEKLFFGSGTQLSVL.

Concerning this clone itself: Other DNA sequences in this specimen translate into the identical CDR3. This sequence joins TRBV30 and TRBJ2-5; D is possibly TRBD2 (7 bases). Between the trimmed V and J ends, which lost 8 bases and 5 bases, there was a span of 18 bases. The CDR3 is made up of 13 amino acids. Germline V gives CDR1 GTSNPN, CDR2 SVGIG (reference sequence). The CDR3 protein is CAGKGEGGETQYF. CDR3 in DNA: TGTGCCGGGAAGGGGGAGGGGGGGGAGACCCAGTACTTC.

The chain couples TRBV30 to TRBJ2-2, with D possibly TRBD1 on 5 matching bases. This CDR3 region has 12 residues. Trimming pared 2 bases from V and 6 bases from J, leaving 7 bases between. Germline CDR1 and CDR2: GTSNPN and SVGIG (reference sequence). CDR3 nucleotides: TGTGCCTGGAGTCTCAGGGCCGGGGAGCTGTTTTTT. It specifies CAWSLRAGELFF.

This clone was detected once. V gene TRBV6-5 combines with J gene TRBJ2-1; weak D call: TRBD2 (6 bases). Germline V gene data show CDR1 as MNHEY and CDR2 as SVGAGI. V was cut by 6 bases and J by 9 bases, with 15 bases left in between. This CDR3 has 13 amino acids. The CDR3 sequence: CASSTFWRGEQFF. CDR3 nucleotides: TGTGCCAGCAGCACATTTTGGCGGGGTGAGCAGTTCTTC.

This chain joins TRBV7-2 and TRBJ2-2, with TRBD2 matching 7 bases. CDR1 and CDR2 from the germline V gene are SGHTA and FQGNSA. The CDR3 has 16 amino acids. V was pared by 5 bases and J by 1 base, with 7 bases of the junction left unmatched. The CDR3 here is CASSPPGGLNTGELFF. DNA of the CDR3: TGTGCCAGCAGCCCCCCGGGAGGTTTGAACACCGGGGAGCTGTTTTTT.

The chain carries TRBV7-2 and TRBJ2-5; D not resolved. The germline V and J ends were trimmed by 4 bases and 6 bases, with 9 bases remaining between them. CDR1 SGHTA and CDR2 FQGNSA come from the germline V gene. The CDR3 has 12 amino acids. For the CDR3, the DNA is TGTGCCAGCAGCTCCCCTCCCCAGACCCAGTACTTC. Translation: CASSSPPQTQYF.

The J gene is TRBJ1-4, the V gene TRBV2, with TRBD1 identical over 7 bases. This CDR3 has 15 amino acids. After removal of 5 bases from V and 4 bases from J, the junction contained 7 bases not matched to a gene. Germline CDR1 reads SNHLY; CDR2 reads FYNNEI. The CDR3: CASSWTGEGNEKLFF. In nucleotides, the CDR3 is TGTGCCAGCAGTTGGACAGGCGAGGGTAATGAAAAACTGTTTTTT.

This chain links TRBV5-1 with TRBJ2-7, with D possibly matching TRBD2 (6 bases). Between the trimmed V and J ends, which lost 0 bases and 5 bases, there was a span of 15 bases. The CDR3 runs 15 residues. Germline V gene data show CDR1 as SGHRS and CDR2 as YFSETQ. The CDR3 region has the DNA TGCGCCAGCAGCTTGGGCGGGGTAGTTAAGAACGAGCAGTACTTC. Encoded protein: CASSLGGVVKNEQYF.

In this sample, this clone turned up once. The same CDR3 is also encoded by other DNA sequences in this sample. The chain carries TRBV5-4 and TRBJ2-7, with a tentative D call TRBD2 (6 bases). This CDR3 comprises 14 residues. CDR1 and CDR2 (germline): SGHNT, YYREEE (reference sequence). V lost 0 bases, J lost 2 bases, and 9 bases lay in between. CDR3 residues: CASSLEGGTYEQYF. DNA of the CDR3: TGTGCCAGCAGCTTGGAGGGAGGAACCTACGAGCAGTACTTC.

This chain uses TRBV29-1 with TRBJ2-1; 8 bases are shared with TRBD1. The CDR3 is made up of 13 amino acids. Germline V gene sequence: CDR1 SQVTM, CDR2 ANQGSEA. After removal of 8 bases from V and 5 bases from J, the junction contained 8 bases not matched to a gene. This CDR3 reads CSTPGQVNNEQFF. The CDR3 region has the DNA TGCAGCACCCCGGGACAGGTAAACAATGAGCAGTTCTTC.

The gene calls are TRBV6-5 and TRBJ2-2; D remains unclear. CDR3 size: 14 residues. Germline loops: CDR1 MNHEY, CDR2 SVGAGI. V shed 6 bases and J shed 7 bases, with 15 bases lying between them. The DNA for the CDR3 is TGTGCCAGCAGCTTTGGCCTGGTAATCGGGGAGCTGTTTTTT. Its protein product is CASSFGLVIGELFF.

The chain uses TRBV6-6 and TRBJ2-7; D may be TRBD1 (5 bases). The CDR3 runs to 16 residues. Germline lookup yields CDR1 MNHNY and CDR2 SVGAGI (reference sequence). The V gene lost 2 bases and the J gene lost 7 bases, with 21 bases spanning the gap. The CDR3 protein is CASSYGQTSGFEEQYF. CDR3 DNA sequence: TGTGCCAGCAGTTACGGGCAGACGTCAGGGTTTGAGGAGCAGTACTTC.

The rearrangement joins TRBV7-2 to TRBJ2-1; D is undetermined. Between the trimmed V and J ends, which lost 5 bases and 2 bases, there was a span of 13 bases. The V gene's germline CDR1 is SGHTA and CDR2 FQGNSA. The CDR3 contains 15 residues. The DNA for the CDR3 is TGTGCCAGCAGCGTCGACTTGACCCCCTACAATGAGCAGTTCTTC. Translation: CASSVDLTPYNEQFF.

The chain is built from TRBV6-6 and TRBJ2-2; 7 bases line up with TRBD1. The CDR3 runs to 14 residues. Germline values: CDR1 MNHNY, CDR2 SVGAGI (reference sequence). With 6 bases clipped from V and 7 bases from J, the junction kept 8 bases outside the gene matches. CDR3: CASRLTQGVGELFF. CDR3 DNA sequence: TGTGCCAGCAGGCTCACCCAGGGGGTCGGGGAGCTGTTTTTT.

The J gene is TRBJ2-3, the V gene TRBV25-1; perhaps TRBD2 as D (6 bases). With 4 bases removed from V and 0 bases from J, the gap between germline ends came to 14 bases. The V gene's germline CDR1 is MGHDK and CDR2 SYGVNS. The CDR3 covers 16 residues. The chain's CDR3 is CASSGLGRKSTDTQYF. DNA of the CDR3: TGTGCCAGCAGTGGACTAGGAAGGAAGAGCACAGATACGCAGTATTTT.

The chain employs TRBV18 and TRBJ2-5; TRBD1 matches 7 bases. Germline trimming cut 3 bases from V and 5 bases from J; bases unmatched to any gene: 6. There are 14 residues in the CDR3. The germline V gene encodes CDR1 KGHSH and CDR2 LQKENI. The CDR3 bases are TGTGCCAGCTCACCCCGACAGGGAATCGAGACCCAGTACTTC. It specifies CASSPRQGIETQYF.

CDR3 region: CASSNQGTGVAEQFF. CDR3 sequence (DNA): TGTGCCAGCAGTAACCAGGGGACAGGGGTCGCTGAGCAGTTCTTC. The chain employs TRBV9 and TRBJ2-1; 10 bases match TRBD1. The CDR3 has 15 amino acids. Germline V CDR1 and CDR2: SGDLS, YYNGEE. J gave up 9 bases and V 5 bases, and 11 bases lay outside the gene matches.

The genes are TRBV25-1 and TRBJ2-3; possibly TRBD2 for D (6 bases). The ends were cut back, 10 bases at V and 3 bases at J, with 11 bases in the middle. The length of the CDR3 is 12 residues. The germline gives CDR1 MGHDK, CDR2 SYGVNS. The CDR3 sequence is CATDGGTDTQYF. The CDR3 DNA sequence: TGTGCCACCGACGGGGGTACAGATACGCAGTATTTT.

This clone was counted once. The rearrangement joins TRBV5-1 to TRBJ2-1; D might be TRBD2 (5 bases). This CDR3 region has 13 residues. Trimming cost V 2 bases and J 4 bases, with 7 bases left between them. Germline-derived CDR1 and CDR2 are SGHRS and YFSETQ. The CDR3 region is CASSFGGYNEQFF. CDR3 bases: TGCGCCAGCAGCTTTGGCGGGTACAATGAGCAGTTCTTC.